This entry lists 26 T cell receptor beta chains sequenced from one sample in a study of OX40 agonist ivuxolimab in advanced cancers. Method: immunoSEQ multiplex PCR; TCRdb's copy keeps in-frame clones and lacks some. The sample records about 98,000 clones, approximately 90% being singletons. The sample was CD4+ or CD8+ T cells sorted from blood, taken in a trial of the OX40 agonist ivuxolimab. These receptors were taken from an adult with an advanced solid tumor such as melanoma, head and neck, liver or kidney cancer.

This clone came up once. The chain employs TRBV5-1 and TRBJ2-2, with 8 bases matching TRBD1. Trimming removed 5 bases from V and 4 bases from J; junction bases left unmatched: 7. Per germline, CDR1 SGHRS and CDR2 YFSETQ. The CDR3 is 15 amino acids. The CDR3 nucleotides read TGCGCCAGCAGTTATGACAGGGGATCCACCGGGGAGCTGTTTTTT. Translation: CASSYDRGSTGELFF.

The chain is built from TRBV5-6 and TRBJ2-1, with D uncertain. Per germline, CDR1 SGHDT and CDR2 YYEEEE. V lost 5 bases, J lost 9 bases, and 18 bases lay in between. CDR3 size: 14 residues. CDR3 protein: CASSLVELTVEQFF. CDR3 in DNA: TGTGCCAGCAGTTTAGTCGAACTCACGGTTGAGCAGTTCTTC.

This clone appeared a few times. The chain's CDR3 is CASSLSRGASGNTIYF. The CDR3 DNA is TGTGCCAGCAGCCTTTCGCGAGGGGCCTCTGGAAACACCATATATTTT. This rearrangement joins TRBV16 to TRBJ1-3, with D possibly TRBD1 on 5 matching bases. CDR1 and CDR2 (germline): KGHSY, FQNENV. V shed 4 bases and J shed 0 bases, with 13 bases lying between them. This CDR3 has 16 amino acids. Combining the CDR3 with reference TRBV16 and TRBJ1-3 gives the whole variable domain GEEVAQTPKHLVRGEGQKAKLYCAPIKGHSYVFWYQQVLKNEFKFLISFQNENVFDETGMPKERFSAKCLPNSPCSLEIQATKLEDSAVYFCASSLSRGASGNTIYFGEGSWLTVV.

The V call is TRBV6-5, the J call TRBJ2-3; no firm D call. Trimming stripped 5 bases from V and 6 bases from J, with 15 bases between. CDR1 is MNHEY and CDR2 is SVGAGI in the germline V gene. This CDR3 is 14 amino acids long. Here the CDR3 DNA reads TGTGCCAGCAGTGGAACCCCGGGTTTTGATACGCAGTATTTT. Its translation is CASSGTPGFDTQYF.

V and J are TRBV7-9 and TRBJ1-1; TRBD1 aligns across 8 bases. The V segment lost 2 bases and the J segment 4 bases; nucleotides outside the gene matches: 9. The CDR3 is made up of 16 amino acids. Germline V gene lookup returns CDR1 SEHNR and CDR2 FQNEAQ (reference sequence). The CDR3 region has the DNA TGTGCCAGCAGCTTATTTCGGACAGGGAGTAGCACTGAAGCTTTCTTT. Translated: CASSLFRTGSSTEAFF.

The chain has TRBV28 and TRBJ2-7; the match to TRBD1 covers 8 bases. With V trimmed by 5 bases and J by 2 bases, 11 bases remained unmatched. The germline V gene encodes CDR1 MDHEN and CDR2 SYDVKM. This CDR3 region has 16 residues. Here the CDR3 DNA reads TGTGCCAGCAGTCCCTACCCCACAGGGGGTCCCTACGAGCAGTACTTC. Translating it yields CASSPYPTGGPYEQYF.

The chain employs TRBV14 and TRBJ2-2; D not certain. The length of the CDR3 is 13 residues. The V and J ends lost 2 bases and 9 bases respectively, with 10 bases between them. Germline values: CDR1 SGHDN, CDR2 FVKESK. The CDR3 loop reads CASSQSSGRELFF. As DNA, the CDR3 is TGTGCCAGCAGCCAAAGCTCCGGAAGGGAGCTGTTTTTT.

The V and J genes are TRBV7-3 and TRBJ1-1; possible D gene TRBD1, 5 bases. CDR3 length: 13 amino acids. Germline values: CDR1 SGHTA, CDR2 FQGTGA. V lost 2 bases and J lost 3, with 7 bases in between. The CDR3 region is CASSLWGDTEAFF. In DNA, the CDR3 is TGTGCCAGCAGCTTATGGGGGGACACTGAAGCTTTCTTT.

V usage is TRBV2 and J usage is TRBJ1-3; D is perhaps TRBD1 (5 bases). Germline assignment: CDR1 SNHLY and CDR2 FYNNEI. The V and J ends lost 5 bases and 0 bases respectively, with 14 bases between them. The CDR3 has 16 amino acids. CDR3 DNA sequence: TGTGCCAGCAGTTCCGGGACCACGAGCTCTGGAAACACCATATATTTT. Its translation: CASSSGTTSSGNTIYF.

This sequence joins TRBV27 and TRBJ2-3, with TRBD1 matching over 7 bases. The CDR3 loop spans 16 amino acids. Germline CDR1 and CDR2: MNHEY and SMNVEV (reference sequence). Unmatched junction bases numbered 8, after V lost 2 bases and J lost 3 bases. The CDR3 is CASSLGSFRGTDTQYF. CDR3 coding DNA: TGTGCCAGCAGTTTAGGAAGCTTCAGGGGGACAGATACGCAGTATTTT.

The V and J genes are TRBV2 and TRBJ1-2; TRBD1 agrees at 8 bases. The CDR3 length is 15 residues. From germline, CDR1 is SNHLY and CDR2 FYNNEI. With 8 bases clipped from V and 8 bases from J, the junction kept 16 bases outside the gene matches. CDR3 loop: CASPGGRDRRSGYTF. In DNA form, the CDR3 reads TGTGCCAGCCCCGGAGGGCGGGACAGGAGATCAGGCTACACCTTC. Looking up the rest from reference TRBV2 and TRBJ1-2 gives the full variable domain: EPEVTQTPSHQVTQMGQEVILRCVPISNHLYFYWYRQILGQKVEFLVSFYNNEISEKSEIFDDQFSVERPDGSNFTLKIRSTKLEDSAMYFCASPGGRDRRSGYTFGSGTRLTVV.

This rearrangement joins TRBV10-3 to TRBJ2-1, with D maybe TRBD2 (5 bases). Trimming left V 4 bases short and J 9 bases short, with 7 bases between. The germline gives CDR1 ENHRY, CDR2 SYGVKD. The CDR3 is made up of 11 amino acids. This chain's CDR3 is CAISGAGEQFF. The CDR3 DNA follows: TGTGCCATCAGTGGCGCGGGTGAGCAGTTCTTC.

The chain employs TRBV6-1 and TRBJ2-3, with no clear D. Per the germline V gene, CDR1 is MNHNS and CDR2 is SASEGT. V gave up 10 bases and J gave up 0 bases, with 17 bases separating them. The CDR3 is made up of 15 amino acids. The CDR3 region has the DNA TGTGCCATCTCCCCCCACGGCGCTAGCACAGATACGCAGTATTTT. Encoded protein: CAISPHGASTDTQYF.

The CDR3 spells CASSSPVAGKSYNEQFF. In nucleotides, the CDR3 is TGTGCCAGCAGTTCCCCTGTCGCGGGTAAATCCTACAATGAGCAGTTCTTC. The chain recombines TRBV28 with TRBJ2-1; maybe TRBD2 (5 bases). This CDR3 region has 17 residues. Per the germline V gene, CDR1 is MDHEN and CDR2 is SYDVKM. V shed 4 bases and J shed 1 base, with 17 bases lying between them.

V is TRBV30 and J is TRBJ1-3; D unresolved. The CDR3 is 13 amino acids. Germline V lookup: CDR1 GTSNPN, CDR2 SVGIG (reference sequence). Trimming left V 0 bases short and J 3 bases short, with 6 bases between. The CDR3 DNA reads TGTGCCTGGAGTGTCGTGGGTGGAAACACCATATATTTT. It codes for CAWSVVGGNTIYF.

The chain employs TRBV18 and TRBJ2-5; tentatively, D is TRBD1 (6 bases). This CDR3 is built from 13 residues. The V and J ends lost 5 bases and 2 bases respectively, with 9 bases between them. The germline CDR1 and CDR2 sequences are KGHSH and LQKENI. In DNA, the CDR3 is TGTGCCAGCTCAACCGACAGGCAAGAGACCCAGTACTTC. As protein: CASSTDRQETQYF.

The chain joins TRBV7-8 to TRBJ2-1; TRBD2 aligns across 7 bases. The CDR3 consists of 15 residues. Trimming removed 6 bases from V and 5 bases from J; junction bases left unmatched: 10. Germline loops: CDR1 SGHVS, CDR2 FQNEAQ. CDR3 sequence (DNA): TGTGCCAGCAGGTATACCGGGACTACGAACAATGAGCAGTTCTTC. This codes for CASRYTGTTNNEQFF.

The chain combines TRBV5-4 with TRBJ2-2, with D perhaps matching TRBD2 (6 bases). The V end lost 4 bases, the J end lost 5 bases, and 18 bases lay between the germline ends. Germline V lookup: CDR1 SGHNT, CDR2 YYREEE (reference sequence). The CDR3 contains 16 residues. This chain's CDR3 is CASSIPGEGITGELFF. The CDR3 bases are TGTGCCAGCAGCATCCCGGGAGAGGGGATAACCGGGGAGCTGTTTTTT.

The chain employs TRBV7-2 and TRBJ2-1; tentative D call: TRBD2 (5 bases). The germline CDR1 and CDR2 sequences are SGHTA and FQGNSA. The CDR3 runs to 12 residues. V was shortened by 5 bases and J by 9 bases, with 11 bases between the two germline ends. As DNA, the CDR3 is TGTGCCAGCAGCCGCTACCGGGGTGAGCAGTTCTTC. This gives the protein CASSRYRGEQFF.

The V and J genes are TRBV5-6 and TRBJ1-2; possible D gene TRBD1, 6 bases. With 4 bases removed from V and 5 bases from J, the gap between germline ends came to 24 bases. Germline CDR1 SGHDT, CDR2 YYEEEE. The CDR3 sequence is 17 residues long. CDR3 bases: TGTGCCAGCAGCCTGACCGGACAGACTATCTTTTCGTATGGCTACACCTTC. This encodes CASSLTGQTIFSYGYTF.

The chain combines TRBV10-1 with TRBJ2-7; 9 nucleotides agree with TRBD1. The V and J ends lost 5 bases and 6 bases, in that order; junction bases with no gene match: 5. Germline lookup yields CDR1 WNHNN and CDR2 SYGVQD (reference sequence). The length of the CDR3 is 13 residues. The CDR3 region is CASSPGQGGEQYF. CDR3 DNA sequence: TGCGCCAGCAGTCCGGGACAGGGTGGCGAGCAGTACTTC.

This clone was counted ten times or more. The rearrangement links TRBV5-6 to TRBJ2-7; the match to TRBD1 covers 9 bases. Trimming at V came to 2 bases and at J to 3 bases, leaving 3 bases not matched to a gene. CDR3 length equals 14 residues. Looked up from germline, CDR1 is SGHDT and CDR2 is YYEEEE. CDR3 protein: CASSFGQGRYEQYF. The DNA of the CDR3 is TGTGCCAGCAGCTTCGGACAGGGGCGCTACGAGCAGTACTTC.

A note on this clone: This may be a read error, as it is one base from a much larger clone. In the same sample, other DNA sequences code for this CDR3. This sequence joins TRBV5-1 and TRBJ1-6; D ambiguous. The CDR3 runs to 17 residues. V lost 5 bases to trimming and J lost 5 bases, with 20 bases between them. The germline V gene encodes CDR1 SGHRS and CDR2 YFSETQ. The CDR3 DNA sequence: TGCGCCAGCAGTTTAGAAGGACTTTACAGAAATAATTCACCCCTCCACTTT. Amino acid sequence: CASSLEGLYRNNSPLHF.

This chain connects TRBV6-6 to TRBJ1-6; TRBD1 matches at 9 bases. The CDR3 has 14 amino acids. V shed 5 bases, J shed 9 bases, and the junction held 5 bases outside the gene matches. CDR1 MNHNY and CDR2 SVGAGI come from the germline V gene (reference sequence). CDR3 nucleotides: TGTGCCAGCAGTGGCGGACAGGGGAGTTCACCCCTCCACTTT. Protein product: CASSGGQGSSPLHF.

On this clone: This same CDR3 is encoded by further DNA sequences in the sample. The V call is TRBV27, the J call TRBJ2-3; TRBD1 matches at 9 bases. With V trimmed by 5 bases and J by 3 bases, 6 bases remained unmatched. The CDR3 sequence is 15 residues long. Looked up from germline, CDR1 is MNHEY and CDR2 is SMNVEV (reference sequence). CDR3 loop: CASSSRDRVTDTQYF. Here the CDR3 DNA reads TGTGCCAGCAGTAGCCGGGACAGGGTTACAGATACGCAGTATTTT.

The chain is built from TRBV2 and TRBJ2-7; D gene ambiguous. There are 12 residues in the CDR3. Trimming pared 1 base from V and 9 bases from J, leaving 10 bases between. Germline CDR1 is SNHLY and CDR2 is FYNNEI. CDR3 region: CASSEGSLRQYV. CDR3 sequence (DNA): TGTGCCAGCAGTGAAGGCTCGCTAAGGCAGTACGTC.